A selection of T cell receptor beta chains follows, all from one sample in a study of cytomegalovirus exposure and HLA in healthy donors. The method was immunoSEQ multiplex PCR; TCRdb's version includes in-frame clones alone and lacks a portion of them. The data hold 100,000 to 150,000 clones, with approximately 79% observed a single time. The specimen sequenced was PBMCs. These receptors were taken from a man aged 30-40 years in good health and CMV-seronegative. CDR3s include the opening cysteine and the closing phenylalanine or tryptophan. The D gene is left open where the match is weak. The size field is filled for only some rows; it gives once, few, many or a size class.

abundance	d_gene	v_gene	j_gene	CDR3aa	CDR3nt
NA	NA	TRBV5-1	TRBJ1-1	CASSSQGPAEAFF	TGCGCCAGCAGCAGTCAGGGGCCAGCTGAAGCTTTCTTT
NA	NA	TRBV6-1	TRBJ2-3	CASSGDLGADTQYF	TGTGCCAGCAGCGGAGATTTAGGGGCAGATACGCAGTATTTT
NA	NA	TRBV6-5	TRBJ2-7	CASSYSAAESSYEQYF	TGTGCCAGCAGTTATTCGGCGGCAGAGAGCTCCTACGAGCAGTACTTC
few	NA	TRBV29-1	TRBJ1-1	CSVHGISTEAFF	TGCAGCGTTCACGGGATTTCGACTGAAGCTTTCTTT
few	NA	TRBV27	TRBJ1-5	CASSLLGRNQPQHF	TGTGCCAGCAGTTTACTGGGGCGCAATCAGCCCCAGCATTTT
NA	TRBD1	TRBV7-8	TRBJ2-7	CASSRGRFLTGEQYF	TGTGCCAGCAGCAGGGGGCGCTTTTTAACGGGCGAGCAGTACTTC
NA	NA	TRBV2	TRBJ2-3	CASWGVGGTDTQYF	TGTGCCTCCTGGGGGGTCGGGGGCACAGATACGCAGTATTTT
NA	NA	TRBV27	TRBJ1-1	CASSSRGGGNTEAFF	TGTGCCAGCAGCTCGAGAGGGGGTGGGAACACTGAAGCTTTCTTT
NA	NA	TRBV10-2	TRBJ2-4	CASSEGPWEENIQYF	TGCGCCAGCAGTGAGGGGCCGTGGGAGGAAAACATTCAGTACTTC
NA	TRBD1	TRBV19	TRBJ1-5	CASSMGTGAQGNQPQHF	TGTGCCAGTAGTATGGGGACAGGGGCCCAGGGCAATCAGCCCCAGCATTTT
NA	NA	TRBV21-1	TRBJ2-5	CASSKGRGGETQYF	TGTGCCAGCAGCAAAGGGAGGGGTGGGGAGACCCAGTACTTC
few	NA	TRBV4-2	TRBJ1-3	CASSQVGFGQGGNTIYF	TGTGCCAGCAGCCAAGTTGGTTTTGGGCAGGGGGGAAACACCATATATTTT
NA	TRBD1	TRBV30	TRBJ1-2	CAWTGQGGDYTF	TGTGCCTGGACTGGACAGGGAGGTGACTACACCTTC
NA	NA	TRBV6-1	TRBJ1-5	CASSKPLYSPHF	TGTGCCAGCAGTAAGCCACTTTACTCCCCGCATTTT
NA	NA	TRBV7-9	TRBJ2-3	CASSRLADHTDTQYF	TGTGCCAGCAGTCGTTTAGCGGACCACACAGATACGCAGTATTTT
few	TRBD1	TRBV19	TRBJ1-3	CASRQGSGNTIYF	TGTGCCAGCAGACAGGGCTCTGGAAACACCATATATTTT
once	NA	TRBV11-2	TRBJ1-4	CASSPRGYGLFF	TGTGCCAGCAGCCCCAGGGGTTATGGACTGTTTTTT
NA	NA	TRBV21-1	TRBJ1-5	CASSKERSGIPNQPQHF	TGTGCCAGCAGCAAAGAGCGATCCGGGATACCCAATCAGCCCCAGCATTTT
once	NA	TRBV5-4	TRBJ1-3	CASSLDGINLLGNTIYF	TGTGCCAGCAGCTTGGACGGGATCAACCTTCTCGGAAACACCATATATTTT
few	NA	TRBV7-9	TRBJ2-7	CASSHVTGPNYEQYF	TGTGCCAGCAGCCATGTGACAGGCCCCAACTACGAGCAGTACTTC
NA	TRBD2	TRBV6-5	TRBJ2-3	CASSYSWTSSTDTQYF	TGTGCCAGCAGTTACTCGTGGACTAGCAGCACAGATACGCAGTATTTT
NA	TRBD2	TRBV27	TRBJ2-7	CASSLAGARGEQYF	TGTGCCAGCAGCCTAGCGGGGGCTCGAGGTGAGCAGTACTTC